This TCR beta chain was recorded in a study of CD8+CD57+ T cells in acquired aplastic anemia (dated by TCRdb to the late 2010s). About the study as a whole: On average, sorted CD4+ and CD8+ cells yielded about 3 ug of extracted DNA, with a range of about 0.17 to 27.4 ug. A CD8+CD57+ expansion meant a frequency higher than the mean frequency seen in healthy subjects.

A word on this clonotype: Its antigen is unknown. Base qualities are missing; no much larger clone stands one base away.

The patients picked for sequencing were ones in whom flow cytometry had shown an expansion of CD8+CD57+ cells. All patients had severe acquired aplastic anemia diagnosed by International Study of Aplastic Anemia and Agranulocytosis and Camitta criteria. Patients had received no therapy at the time of blood sampling. The study deep-sequenced TCR repertoires of sorted CD4+ and CD8+ blood T cells from severe aplastic anemia patients and healthy subjects. In the USA, patient enrollment took place under clinicaltrials.gov protocols 00001620, 01623167, 00001397, 00071045, 00081523 and 00961064. Ficoll-Paque density gradient centrifugation was used to isolate peripheral blood mononuclear cells. Before DNA extraction, CD4+ and CD8+ T cells were sorted with FACS or magnetic beads. TCR beta VDJ combination and CDR3 sequence profiling used genomic DNA as the template. An Illumina HiSeq 2000 was the platform used for TCR repertoire sequencing. The authors' pipeline ran thus. TRBV/TRBJ rearrangement plots, CDR3 size and DJ length profiles, and Simpson's diversity index were used to assess repertoires. The most abundant DNA sequence in the deep sequencing data was taken as the immunodominant clone. CDR3 amino acid sequences were checked for sharing between subjects and were compared against published repertoires and the VDJdb database. TCRdb reworked the public reads: Q25 trimming with fastp, MiXCR clone assembly, productive beta chains retained. Each entry is one CDR3 protein sequence, shown with its most common DNA and genes. TCRdb assigned the V and J calls; the authors' analysis was not used. The sample table shows around 430,000 distinct CDR3 sequences, and approximately 33% are seen once. Jointly, the top ten make up around 0.82% of the sample.

On the study overall, not on this receptor specifically: Patients and healthy controls showed no significant difference in CD8+ Simpson's diversity (P=0.060). Although 25 to 30 CD8+ CDR3 sequences were shared by patients and controls, these sequences appeared highly expressed in patients and within the immunodominant clones of patients.

V is pared back by 8 bases and J by 2 bases, with 24 bases lying between the germline termini. From the cysteine through the phenylalanine, the CDR3 covers 17 amino acids. CDR3 DNA only is kept here, 51 bases in frame from base 1. The CDR1 and CDR2 encoded by the germline V gene are ENHRY and SYGVKD. The specimen was sorted CD4+, CD8+, or CD8+CD57+ T cells (not recorded which) from PBMCs. The chain was built from TRBV10-3 and TRBJ1-2; the D gene is unclear. The sequence was collected from a human donor with aplastic anemia. In nucleotides, the sequence is TGTGCCATCTCGGGTGGCAATCAGCCCCACATGAACTATGGCTACACCTTC. Its protein reads: CAISGGNQPHMNYGYTF.